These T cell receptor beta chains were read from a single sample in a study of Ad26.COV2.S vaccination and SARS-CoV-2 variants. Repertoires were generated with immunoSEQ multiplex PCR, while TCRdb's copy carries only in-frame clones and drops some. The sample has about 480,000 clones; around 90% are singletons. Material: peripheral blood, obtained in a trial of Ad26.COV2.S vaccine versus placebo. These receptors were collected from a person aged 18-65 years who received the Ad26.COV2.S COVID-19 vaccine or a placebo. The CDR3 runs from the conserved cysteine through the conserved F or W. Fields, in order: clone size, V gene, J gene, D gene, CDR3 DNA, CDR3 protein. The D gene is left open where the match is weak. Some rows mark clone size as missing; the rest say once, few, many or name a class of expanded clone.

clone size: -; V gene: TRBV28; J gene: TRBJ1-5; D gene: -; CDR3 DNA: TGTGCCAGCAGTTTATCATTTCAGCCCCAGCATTTT; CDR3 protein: CASSLSFQPQHF
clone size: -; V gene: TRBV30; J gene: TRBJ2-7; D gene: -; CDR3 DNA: TGTGCCTGGAGGGCGGCAGCTAACTCTCCTTCCTACGAGCAGTACTTC; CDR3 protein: CAWRAAANSPSYEQYF
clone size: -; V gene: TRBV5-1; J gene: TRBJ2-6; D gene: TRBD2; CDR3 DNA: TGCGCCAGCAGCCTGGTTTTAGCGGGAGGAACCGGGGCCAACGTCCTGACTTTC; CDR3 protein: CASSLVLAGGTGANVLTF
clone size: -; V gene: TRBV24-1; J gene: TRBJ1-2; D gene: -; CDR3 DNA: TGTGCCACCAGTGATCCGGATGTTTGGGGAGGTGGCTACACCTTC; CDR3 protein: CATSDPDVWGGGYTF
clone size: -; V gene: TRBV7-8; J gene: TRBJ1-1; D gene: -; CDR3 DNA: TGTGCCAGCAGCTTAGCCGGGGGTGCCGGCGCTGAAGCTTTCTTT; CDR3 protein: CASSLAGGAGAEAFF
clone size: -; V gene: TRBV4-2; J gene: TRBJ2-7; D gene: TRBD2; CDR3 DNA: TGTGCCCGCCGGAGCGGGAGGGAATACGAGCAGTACTTC; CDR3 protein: CARRSGREYEQYF
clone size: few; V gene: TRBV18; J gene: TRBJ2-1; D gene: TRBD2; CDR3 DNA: TGTGCCAGCTCATCCACCGGGGGGTCCTACAATGAGCAGTTCTTC; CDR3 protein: CASSSTGGSYNEQFF
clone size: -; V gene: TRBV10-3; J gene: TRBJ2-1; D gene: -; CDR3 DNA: TGTGCCATCAGTGGTCTTCGATCCAACAATGAGCAGTTCTTC; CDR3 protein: CAISGLRSNNEQFF
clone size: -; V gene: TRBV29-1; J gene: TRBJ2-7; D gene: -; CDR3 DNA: TGCAGCGTTGGACAGACCTACGAGCAGTACTTC; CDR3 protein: CSVGQTYEQYF
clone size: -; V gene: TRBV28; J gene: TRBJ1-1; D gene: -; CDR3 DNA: TGTGCCAGCAGATCAAGGGGGAAGTACACTGAAGCTTTCTTT; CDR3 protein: CASRSRGKYTEAFF
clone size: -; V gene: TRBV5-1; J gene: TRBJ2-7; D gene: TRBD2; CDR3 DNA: TGCGCCAGCAGCTCGGGACTAGCGCGAGCCTACGAGCAGTACTTC; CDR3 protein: CASSSGLARAYEQYF
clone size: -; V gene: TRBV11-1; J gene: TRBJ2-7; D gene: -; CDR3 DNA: TGTGCCAGCAGATATCCGGGGTCCGGGGAGCAGTACTTC; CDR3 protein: CASRYPGSGEQYF
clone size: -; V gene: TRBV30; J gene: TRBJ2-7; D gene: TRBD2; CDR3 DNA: TGTGCCTGGAAGAGGGTAGCGGGTATTTGGAACGAGCAGTACTTC; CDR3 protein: CAWKRVAGIWNEQYF
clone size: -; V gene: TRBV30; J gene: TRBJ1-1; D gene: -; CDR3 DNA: TGTGCCTGGAGTGTACCGGAGGGGGTTAGAGCTTTCTTT; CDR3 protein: CAWSVPEGVRAFF
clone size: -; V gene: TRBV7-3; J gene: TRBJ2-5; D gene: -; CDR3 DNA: TGTGCCAGCAGCTTGTCCTCGATGGGGACCCAGTACTTC; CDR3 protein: CASSLSSMGTQYF
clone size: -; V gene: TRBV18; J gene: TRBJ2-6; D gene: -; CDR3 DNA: TGTGCCAGCTCACCTTCGGGGTCCGGGGCCAACGTCCTGACTTTC; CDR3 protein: CASSPSGSGANVLTF
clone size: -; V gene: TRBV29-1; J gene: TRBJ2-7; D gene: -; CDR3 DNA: TGCAGCGTTGAGGGGGGCAGGGAGCAGTACTTC; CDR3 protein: CSVEGGREQYF
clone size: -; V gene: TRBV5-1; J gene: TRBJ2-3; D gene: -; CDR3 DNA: TGCGCCAGCTCCCAACAGTCAGATACGCAGTATTTT; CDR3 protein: CASSQQSDTQYF
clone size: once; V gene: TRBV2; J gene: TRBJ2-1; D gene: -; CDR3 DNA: TGTGCCAGCATGGGCGGGGGCTATGAGCAGTTCTTC; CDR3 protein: CASMGGGYEQFF
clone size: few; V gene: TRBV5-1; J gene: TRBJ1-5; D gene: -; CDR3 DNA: TGCGCCAGCAGGAGACAGGAGAAAGAGCCCCAGCATTTT; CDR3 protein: CASRRQEKEPQHF
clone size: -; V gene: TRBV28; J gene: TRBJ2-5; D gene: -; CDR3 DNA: TGTGCCAGCACTGCCGGGGGAGTAGGAGAGACCCAGTACTTC; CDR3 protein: CASTAGGVGETQYF
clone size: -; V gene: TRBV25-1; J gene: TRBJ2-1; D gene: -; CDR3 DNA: TGTGCCAGCAGTGAATATGTGGGTTCCCAGTTCTTC; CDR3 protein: CASSEYVGSQFF
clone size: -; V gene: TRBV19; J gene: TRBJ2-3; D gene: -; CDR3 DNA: TGTGCCAGTAGTATACCGTGGGCAGATACGCAGTATTTT; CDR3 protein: CASSIPWADTQYF
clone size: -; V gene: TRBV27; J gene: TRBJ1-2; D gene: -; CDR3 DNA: TGTGCCAGCAGCTACACAGGCGTCGGAGGCTACACCTTC; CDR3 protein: CASSYTGVGGYTF
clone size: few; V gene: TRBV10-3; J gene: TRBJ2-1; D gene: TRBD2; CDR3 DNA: TGTGCCATCAGTGGACTAGCGGGAGACGGTTACAATGAGCAGTTCTTC; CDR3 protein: CAISGLAGDGYNEQFF
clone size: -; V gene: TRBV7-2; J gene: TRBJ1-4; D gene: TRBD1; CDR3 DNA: TGTGCCAGCAGCTTAGGAGGGGGCAGCACCCTGTTTTTT; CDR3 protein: CASSLGGGSTLFF
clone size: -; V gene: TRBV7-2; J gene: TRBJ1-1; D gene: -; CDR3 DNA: TGTGCCAGCAGCTTAGAGCCCCTGGGGGAAGCTTTCTTT; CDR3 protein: CASSLEPLGEAFF
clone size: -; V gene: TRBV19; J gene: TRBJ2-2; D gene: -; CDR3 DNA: TGTGCCAGCAAAGAAGGCCCAGGGAGTCTACGCGGGGAGCTGTTTTTT; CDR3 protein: CASKEGPGSLRGELFF
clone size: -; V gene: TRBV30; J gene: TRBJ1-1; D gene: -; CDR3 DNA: TGTGCCTGGGGGGTTGGGGTTCCTGAAGCTTTCTTT; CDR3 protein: CAWGVGVPEAFF
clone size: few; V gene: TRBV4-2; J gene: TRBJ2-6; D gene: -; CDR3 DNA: TGTGCCAGCAGCCAAGAAACAGGTTCCGGGGCCAACGTCCTGACTTTC; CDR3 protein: CASSQETGSGANVLTF
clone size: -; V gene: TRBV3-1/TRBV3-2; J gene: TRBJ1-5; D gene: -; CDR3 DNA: TGTGCCAGCAGCCATAGGACCGTGAATCAGCCCCAGCATTTT; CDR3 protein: CASSHRTVNQPQHF
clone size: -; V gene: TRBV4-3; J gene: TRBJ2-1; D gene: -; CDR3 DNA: TGCGCCAGCAGCCAAGAGCTGGAACGTAGGGATGAGCAGTTCTTC; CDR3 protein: CASSQELERRDEQFF
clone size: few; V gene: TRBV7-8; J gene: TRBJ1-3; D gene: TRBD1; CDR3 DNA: TGTGCCAGCAGCACAGGGGCGGGGCAATCGGATTTT; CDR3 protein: CASSTGAGQSDF
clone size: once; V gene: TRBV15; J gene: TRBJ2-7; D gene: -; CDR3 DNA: TGTGCCACCAGCAGAGGACGGAACTACGAGCAGTACTTC; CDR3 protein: CATSRGRNYEQYF
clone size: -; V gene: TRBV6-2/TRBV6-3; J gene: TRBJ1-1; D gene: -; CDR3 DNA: TGTGCCAGCAGTCCCGGGACGTGGAGAACTGAAGCTTTCTTT; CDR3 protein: CASSPGTWRTEAFF
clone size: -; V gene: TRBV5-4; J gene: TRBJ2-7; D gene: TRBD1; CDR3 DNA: TGTGCCAGCAGCTCTAGGACAGGGTCCTACGAGCAGTACTTC; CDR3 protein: CASSSRTGSYEQYF
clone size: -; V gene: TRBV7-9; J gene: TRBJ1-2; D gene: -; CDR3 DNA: TGTGCCAGCAGCACCGGGGACCATAACTATGGCTACACCTTC; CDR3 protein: CASSTGDHNYGYTF
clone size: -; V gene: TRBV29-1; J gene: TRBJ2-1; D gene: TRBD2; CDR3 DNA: TGCAGCGTTGCCAGCGGGAGCCGAGAGCAGTTCTTC; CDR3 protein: CSVASGSREQFF
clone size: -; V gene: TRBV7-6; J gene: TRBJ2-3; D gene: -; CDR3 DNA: TGTGCCAGCAGCTTAGATCAGCCCGATACGCAGTATTTT; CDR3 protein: CASSLDQPDTQYF
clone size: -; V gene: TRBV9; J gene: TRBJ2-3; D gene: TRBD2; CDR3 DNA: TGTGCCAGCAGCGGTAGCGGGAGGAGGCTTGATACGCAGTATTTT; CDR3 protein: CASSGSGRRLDTQYF
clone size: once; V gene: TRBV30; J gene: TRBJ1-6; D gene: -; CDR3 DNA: TGTGCCTGGAGTGGAGACACCAATTCACCCCTCCACTTT; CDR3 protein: CAWSGDTNSPLHF
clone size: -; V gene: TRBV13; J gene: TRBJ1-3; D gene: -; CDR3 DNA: TGTGCCAGCAGCTTAGTTGCAGGGGTCTCTGGAAACACCATATATTTT; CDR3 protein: CASSLVAGVSGNTIYF
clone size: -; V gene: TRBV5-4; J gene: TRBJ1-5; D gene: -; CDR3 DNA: TGTGCCAGCAGCTTGACTCCGGGCGTGGGCAATCAGCCCCAGCATTTT; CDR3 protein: CASSLTPGVGNQPQHF
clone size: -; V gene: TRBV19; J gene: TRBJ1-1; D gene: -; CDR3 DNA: TGTGCCAGTAGCCTGGGCGGGCTGGGCACTGAAGCTTTCTTT; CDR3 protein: CASSLGGLGTEAFF
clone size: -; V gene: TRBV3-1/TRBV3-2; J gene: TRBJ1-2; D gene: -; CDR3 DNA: TGTGCCAGCAGCCAACAGAACCCGGTAGGTGGCTACACCTTC; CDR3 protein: CASSQQNPVGGYTF
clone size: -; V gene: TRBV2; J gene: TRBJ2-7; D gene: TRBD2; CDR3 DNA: TGTGCCAGCAGTCGGGGGGGTCTGGCCTACGAGCAGTACTTC; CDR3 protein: CASSRGGLAYEQYF
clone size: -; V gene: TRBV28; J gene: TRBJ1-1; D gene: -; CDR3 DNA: TGTGCCAGCAGTTTTTCGGGGGCGTATGGCACTGAAGCTTTCTTT; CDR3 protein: CASSFSGAYGTEAFF
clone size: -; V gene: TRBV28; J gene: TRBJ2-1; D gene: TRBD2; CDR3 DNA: TGTGCCAGCAGTCCCCCTTCAGCGGGAGGGTCCTACAATGAGCAGTTCTTC; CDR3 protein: CASSPPSAGGSYNEQFF
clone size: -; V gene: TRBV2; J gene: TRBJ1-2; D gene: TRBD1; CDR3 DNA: TGTGCCAGCCTAGTTGGACAGGGGTGGAGGGGCTACACCTTC; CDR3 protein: CASLVGQGWRGYTF
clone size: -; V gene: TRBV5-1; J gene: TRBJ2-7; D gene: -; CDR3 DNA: TGCGCCAGCAGCTCAAGGACAGCCGCCTACGAGCAGTACTTC; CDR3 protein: CASSSRTAAYEQYF
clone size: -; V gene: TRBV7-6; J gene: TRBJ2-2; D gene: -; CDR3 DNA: TGTGCCAGCAGCCCTAACAGGGACTACGAGCTGTTTTTT; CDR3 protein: CASSPNRDYELFF
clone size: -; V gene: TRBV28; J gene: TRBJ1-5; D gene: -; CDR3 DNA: TGTGCCAGCAGTCCAAGGGACGGCCTTGTAGAGCCCCAGCATTTT; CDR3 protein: CASSPRDGLVEPQHF
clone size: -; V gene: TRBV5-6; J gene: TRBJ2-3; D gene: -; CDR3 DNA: TGTGCCAGCAGCTTGGACGGGGTAGGTGATACGCAGTATTTT; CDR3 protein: CASSLDGVGDTQYF